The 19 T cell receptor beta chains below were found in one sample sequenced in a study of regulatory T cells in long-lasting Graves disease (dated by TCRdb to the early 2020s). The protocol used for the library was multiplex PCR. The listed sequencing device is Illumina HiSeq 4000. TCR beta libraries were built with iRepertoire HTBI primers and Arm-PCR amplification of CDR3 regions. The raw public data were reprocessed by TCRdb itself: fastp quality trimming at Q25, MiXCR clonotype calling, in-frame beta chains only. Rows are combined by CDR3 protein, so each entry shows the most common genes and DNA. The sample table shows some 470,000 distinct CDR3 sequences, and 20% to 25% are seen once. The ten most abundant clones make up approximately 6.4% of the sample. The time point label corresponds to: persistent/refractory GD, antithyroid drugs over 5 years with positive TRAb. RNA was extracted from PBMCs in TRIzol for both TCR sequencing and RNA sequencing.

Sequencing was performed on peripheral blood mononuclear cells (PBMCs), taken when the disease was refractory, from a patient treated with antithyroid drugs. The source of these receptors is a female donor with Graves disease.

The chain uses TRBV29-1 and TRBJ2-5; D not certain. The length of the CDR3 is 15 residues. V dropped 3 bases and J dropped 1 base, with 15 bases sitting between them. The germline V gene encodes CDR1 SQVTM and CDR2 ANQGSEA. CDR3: CSVDRLVSAQETQYF. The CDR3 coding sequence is TGCAGCGTTGATAGGCTAGTCTCAGCCCAAGAGACCCAGTACTTC.

The CDR3 DNA reads as TGTGCCAGCAGCTCGGACGCTGGCTACGAGCAGTACTTC. Amino acid sequence: CASSSDAGYEQYF. V usage is TRBV11-3 and J usage is TRBJ2-7; D is ambiguous. CDR3 length equals 13 residues. With 4 bases removed from V and 3 bases from J, the gap between germline ends came to 10 bases. Germline values: CDR1 SGHNT, CDR2 YENEEA.

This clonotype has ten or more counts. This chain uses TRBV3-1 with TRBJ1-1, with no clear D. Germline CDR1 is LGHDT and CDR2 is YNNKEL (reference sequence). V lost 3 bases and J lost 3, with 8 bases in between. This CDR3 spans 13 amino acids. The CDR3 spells CASSHRADTEAFF. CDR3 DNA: TGTGCCAGCAGCCATCGGGCGGACACTGAAGCTTTCTTT.

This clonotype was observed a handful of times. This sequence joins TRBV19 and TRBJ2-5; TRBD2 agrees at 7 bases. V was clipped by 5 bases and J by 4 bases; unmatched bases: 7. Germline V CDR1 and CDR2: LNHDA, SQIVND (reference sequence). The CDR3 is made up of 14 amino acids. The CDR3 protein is CASSPREDRETQYF. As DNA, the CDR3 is TGTGCCAGTAGTCCCCGGGAGGACCGAGAGACCCAGTACTTC. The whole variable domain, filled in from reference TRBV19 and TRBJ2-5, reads DGGITQSPKYLFRKEGQNVTLSCEQNLNHDAMYWYRQDPGQGLRLIYYSQIVNDFQKGDIAEGYSVSREKKESFPLTVTSAQKNPTAFYLCASSPREDRETQYFGPGTRLLVL.

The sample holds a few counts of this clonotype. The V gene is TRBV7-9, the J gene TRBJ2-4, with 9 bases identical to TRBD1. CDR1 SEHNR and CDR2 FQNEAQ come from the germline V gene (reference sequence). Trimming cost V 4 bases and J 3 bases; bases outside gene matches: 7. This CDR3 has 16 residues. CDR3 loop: CASSSAWTGDKNIQYF. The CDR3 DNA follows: TGTGCCAGCAGCTCGGCTTGGACAGGGGACAAAAACATTCAGTACTTC. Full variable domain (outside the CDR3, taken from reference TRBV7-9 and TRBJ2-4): DTGVSQNPRHKITKRGQNVTFRCDPISEHNRLYWYRQTLGQGPEFLTYFQNEAQLEKSRLLSDRFSAERPKGSFSTLEIQRTEQGDSAMYLCASSSAWTGDKNIQYFGAGTRLSVL.

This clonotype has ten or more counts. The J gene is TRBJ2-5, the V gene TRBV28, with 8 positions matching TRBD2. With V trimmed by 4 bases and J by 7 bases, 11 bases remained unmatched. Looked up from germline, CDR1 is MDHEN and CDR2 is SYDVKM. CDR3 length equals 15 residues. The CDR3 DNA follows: TGTGCCAGCAGTTCCCCCCAGGTGACTAGCGCGACCCAGTACTTC. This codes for CASSSPQVTSATQYF.

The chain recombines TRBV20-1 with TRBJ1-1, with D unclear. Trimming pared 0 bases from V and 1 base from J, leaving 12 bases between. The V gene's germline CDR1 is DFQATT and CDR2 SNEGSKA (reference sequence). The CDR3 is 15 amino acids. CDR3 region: CSARDPQSPNTEAFF. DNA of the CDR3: TGCAGTGCTAGAGATCCACAGTCACCGAACACTGAAGCTTTCTTT.

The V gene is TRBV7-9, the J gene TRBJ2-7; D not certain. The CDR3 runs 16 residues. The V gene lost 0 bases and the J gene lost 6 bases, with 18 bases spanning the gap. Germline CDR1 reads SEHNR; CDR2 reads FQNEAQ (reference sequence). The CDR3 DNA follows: TGTGCCAGCAGCTTAGCGCCTGGACCTACACGACGCGAGCAGTACTTC. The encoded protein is CASSLAPGPTRREQYF.

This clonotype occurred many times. Written as DNA, the CDR3 is TGTGCCATTAGCAGGGGAAGCTACGAGCAGTACTTC. Translating it yields CAISRGSYEQYF. This chain uses TRBV10-3 with TRBJ2-7; TRBD1 is a possible D gene (6 bases). The V gene lost 9 bases and the J gene lost 3 bases, with 12 bases spanning the gap. Germline V CDR1 and CDR2: ENHRY, SYGVKD. The CDR3 sequence is 12 residues long.

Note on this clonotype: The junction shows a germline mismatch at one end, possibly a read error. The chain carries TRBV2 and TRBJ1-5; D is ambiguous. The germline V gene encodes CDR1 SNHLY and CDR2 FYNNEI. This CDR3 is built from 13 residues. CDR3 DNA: TGCGCCAGCAGCCCTGAAGTAGATCAGCCCCAGCATTTT. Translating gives CASSPEVDQPQHF.

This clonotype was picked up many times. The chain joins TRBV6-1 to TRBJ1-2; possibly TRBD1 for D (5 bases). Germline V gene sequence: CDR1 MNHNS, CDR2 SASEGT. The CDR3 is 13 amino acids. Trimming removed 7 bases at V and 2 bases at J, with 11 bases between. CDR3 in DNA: TGTGCCAGCAAGTACCGGGACAACTATGGCTACACCTTC. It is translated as CASKYRDNYGYTF.

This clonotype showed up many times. The CDR3 sequence: CASSPTPQAEAFF. As DNA, the CDR3 is TGTGCCAGCAGTCCGACCCCCCAGGCTGAAGCTTTCTTT. V and J are TRBV12-3 or TRBV12-4 and TRBJ1-1; D call uncertain. The V end lost 5 bases, the J end lost 6 bases, and 13 bases lay between the germline ends. This CDR3 is built from 13 residues.

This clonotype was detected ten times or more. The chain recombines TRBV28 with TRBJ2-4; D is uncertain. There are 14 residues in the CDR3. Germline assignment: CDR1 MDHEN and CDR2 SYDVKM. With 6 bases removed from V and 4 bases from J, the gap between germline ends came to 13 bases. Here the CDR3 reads CASSRKGSKNIQYF. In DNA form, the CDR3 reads TGTGCCAGCAGCCGAAAAGGGTCTAAAAACATTCAGTACTTC.

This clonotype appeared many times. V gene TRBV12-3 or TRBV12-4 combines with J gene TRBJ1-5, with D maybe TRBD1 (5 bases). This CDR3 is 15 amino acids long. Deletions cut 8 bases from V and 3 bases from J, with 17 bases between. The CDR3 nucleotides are TGTGCCAGCTCTTCGGGACCCTCCCCCAATCAGCCCCAGCATTTT. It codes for CASSSGPSPNQPQHF.

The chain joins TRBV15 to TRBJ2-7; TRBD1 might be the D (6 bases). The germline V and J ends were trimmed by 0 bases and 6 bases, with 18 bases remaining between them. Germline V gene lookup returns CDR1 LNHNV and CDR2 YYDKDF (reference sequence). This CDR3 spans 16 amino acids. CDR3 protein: CATSRDKFDRSGEQYF. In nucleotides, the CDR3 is TGTGCCACCAGCAGAGATAAATTCGACAGGTCAGGCGAGCAGTACTTC. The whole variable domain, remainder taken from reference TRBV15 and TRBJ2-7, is DAMVIQNPRYQVTQFGKPVTLSCSQTLNHNVMYWYQQKSSQAPKLLFHYYDKDFNNEADTPDNFQSRRPNTSFCFLDIRSPGLGDTAMYLCATSRDKFDRSGEQYFGPGTRLTVT.

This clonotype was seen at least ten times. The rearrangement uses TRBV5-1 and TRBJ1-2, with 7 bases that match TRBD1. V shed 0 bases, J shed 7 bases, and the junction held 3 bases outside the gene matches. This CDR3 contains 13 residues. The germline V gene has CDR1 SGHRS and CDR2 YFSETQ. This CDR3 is CASSLGQGFGYTF. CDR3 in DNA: TGCGCCAGCAGCTTGGGACAGGGTTTTGGCTACACCTTC.

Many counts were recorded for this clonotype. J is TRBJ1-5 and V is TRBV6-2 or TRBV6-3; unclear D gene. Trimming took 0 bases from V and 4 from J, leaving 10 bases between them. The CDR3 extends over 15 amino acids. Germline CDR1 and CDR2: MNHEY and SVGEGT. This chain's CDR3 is CASSYSGSLNQPQHF. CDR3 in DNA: TGTGCCAGCAGTTACTCAGGCAGCCTGAATCAGCCCCAGCATTTT.

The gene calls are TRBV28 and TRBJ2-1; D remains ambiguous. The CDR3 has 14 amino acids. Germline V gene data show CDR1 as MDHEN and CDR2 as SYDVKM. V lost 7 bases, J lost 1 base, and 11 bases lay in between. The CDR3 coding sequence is TGTGCCAGCAAGATCCAGGCGTCCTACAATGAGCAGTTCTTC. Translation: CASKIQASYNEQFF.

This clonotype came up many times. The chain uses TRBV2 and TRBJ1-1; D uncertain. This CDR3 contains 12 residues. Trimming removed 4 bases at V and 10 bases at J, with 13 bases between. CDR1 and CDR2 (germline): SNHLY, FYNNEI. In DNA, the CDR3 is TGTGCCAGCAGTGCTGGCAGCGAACGAGCTTTCTTT. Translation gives CASSAGSERAFF. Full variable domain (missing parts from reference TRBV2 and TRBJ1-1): EPEVTQTPSHQVTQMGQEVILRCVPISNHLYFYWYRQILGQKVEFLVSFYNNEISEKSEIFDDQFSVERPDGSNFTLKIRSTKLEDSAMYFCASSAGSERAFFGQGTRLTVV.